One and the same sample provided the 6 T cell receptor beta chains below, sequenced in a study of blood T cell repertoires in COVID-19. The method was immunoSEQ multiplex PCR; TCRdb's version includes in-frame clones alone and lacks a portion of them. The sample holds 110,000 to 150,000 clones, over 80% seen once. Material: PBMCs or T cells enriched from blood (not recorded which). The receptors were sampled from a woman aged 35 to 49 who had recovered from COVID-19.

V is TRBV19 and J is TRBJ1-2, with 9 bases matching TRBD1. Trimming removed 5 bases from V and 0 bases from J; junction bases left unmatched: 4. The germline V gene encodes CDR1 LNHDA and CDR2 SQIVND (reference sequence). CDR3 length equals 15 residues. DNA of the CDR3: TGTGCCAGTAGTCTCGGGACAGGGCCTAACTATGGCTACACCTTC. Translated: CASSLGTGPNYGYTF.

The CDR3 nucleotides read TGTGCCAGTACCCAGGGGCGGGAGGGCTATGAGCAGTTCTTC. Residues: CASTQGREGYEQFF. V and J are TRBV19 and TRBJ2-1; TRBD2 matches at 9 bases. The CDR3 has 14 amino acids. V was pared by 7 bases and J by 8 bases, with 9 bases of the junction left unmatched. Germline assignment: CDR1 LNHDA and CDR2 SQIVND (reference sequence).

The V call is TRBV19, the J call TRBJ1-1; D gene uncertain. Between the trimmed V and J ends, which lost 8 bases and 0 bases, there was a span of 13 bases. The germline gives CDR1 LNHDA, CDR2 SQIVND (reference sequence). This CDR3 comprises 14 residues. The CDR3 is CASRRTGVNTEAFF. The CDR3 nucleotides are TGTGCCAGTCGCCGAACGGGTGTGAACACTGAAGCTTTCTTT.

This clone occurred a few times. This chain connects TRBV11-2 to TRBJ2-2; 10 bases are a match to TRBD1. After removal of 4 bases from V and 1 base from J, the junction contained 6 bases not matched to a gene. Germline CDR1 SGHAT, CDR2 FQNNGV. The CDR3 covers 17 residues. The CDR3 is CASSSHGDRGNTGELFF. Here the CDR3 DNA reads TGTGCCAGCAGCTCTCACGGGGACAGGGGGAACACCGGGGAGCTGTTTTTT. Full variable domain (missing parts from reference TRBV11-2 and TRBJ2-2): EAGVAQSPRYKIIEKRQSVAFWCNPISGHATLYWYQQILGQGPKLLIQFQNNGVVDDSQLPKDRFSAERLKGVDSTLKIQPAKLEDSAVYLCASSSHGDRGNTGELFFGEGSRLTVL.

The V gene is TRBV6-1, the J gene TRBJ1-2; 11 bases are shared with TRBD1. The germline gives CDR1 MNHNS, CDR2 SASEGT. CDR3 length: 15 amino acids. The V gene end was trimmed by 3 bases and the J gene end by 4 bases; junction bases not matched to a gene: 4. CDR3 in amino acids: CASSDPGQGGYGYTF. CDR3 DNA sequence: TGTGCCAGCAGTGATCCGGGACAGGGGGGCTATGGCTACACCTTC.

The chain has TRBV20-1 and TRBJ2-7, with unresolved D. CDR1 DFQATT and CDR2 SNEGSKA come from the germline V gene (reference sequence). With 3 bases removed from V and 3 bases from J, the gap between germline ends came to 9 bases. The CDR3 is 12 amino acids. CDR3 sequence (DNA): TGCAGTGCTAGTGCAGCGAACTACGAGCAGTACTTC. Translating gives CSASAANYEQYF.